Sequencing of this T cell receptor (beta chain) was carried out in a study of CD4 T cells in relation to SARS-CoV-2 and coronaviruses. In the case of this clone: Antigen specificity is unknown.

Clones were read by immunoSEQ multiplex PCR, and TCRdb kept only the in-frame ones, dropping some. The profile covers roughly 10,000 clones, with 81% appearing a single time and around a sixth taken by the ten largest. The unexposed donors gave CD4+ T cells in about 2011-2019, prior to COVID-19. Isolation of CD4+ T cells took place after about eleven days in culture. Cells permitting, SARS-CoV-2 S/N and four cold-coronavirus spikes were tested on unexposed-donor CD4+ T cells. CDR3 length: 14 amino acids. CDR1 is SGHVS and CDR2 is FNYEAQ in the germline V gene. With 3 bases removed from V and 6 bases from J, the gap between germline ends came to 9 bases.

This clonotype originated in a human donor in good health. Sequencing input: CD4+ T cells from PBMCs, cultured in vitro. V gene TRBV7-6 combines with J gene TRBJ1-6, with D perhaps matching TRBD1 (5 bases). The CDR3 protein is CASSFLQANSPLHF. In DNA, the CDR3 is TGTGCCAGCAGCTTTTTACAGGCTAATTCACCCCTCCACTTT.